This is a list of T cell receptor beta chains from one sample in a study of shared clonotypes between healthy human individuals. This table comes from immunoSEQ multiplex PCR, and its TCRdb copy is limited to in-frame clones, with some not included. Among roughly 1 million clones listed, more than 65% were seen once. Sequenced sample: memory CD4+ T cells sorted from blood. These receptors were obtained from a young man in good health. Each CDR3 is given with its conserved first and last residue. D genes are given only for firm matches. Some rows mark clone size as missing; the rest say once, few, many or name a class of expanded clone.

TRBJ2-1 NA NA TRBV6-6 CASTRAGEQFF TGTGCCAGCACCCGGGCGGGTGAGCAGTTCTTC
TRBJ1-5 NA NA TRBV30 CAWNRESQPQHF TGTGCCTGGAATCGCGAAAGTCAGCCCCAGCATTTT
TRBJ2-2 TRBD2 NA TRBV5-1 CASSFGKAGAGELFF TGCGCCAGCAGCTTCGGTAAAGCGGGAGCCGGGGAGCTGTTTTTT
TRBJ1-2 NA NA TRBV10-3 CAISELREGYTF TGTGCCATCAGTGAGCTTCGAGAAGGCTACACCTTC
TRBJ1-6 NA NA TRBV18 CASSPGPPQNSPLHF TGTGCCAGCTCACCTGGACCCCCACAAAATTCACCCCTCCACTTT
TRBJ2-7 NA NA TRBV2 CASREQGFEQYF TGTGCCAGCAGAGAACAGGGATTCGAGCAGTACTTC
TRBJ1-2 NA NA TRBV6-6 CASSYWQDSGYTF TGTGCCAGCAGTTACTGGCAGGACTCTGGCTACACCTTC
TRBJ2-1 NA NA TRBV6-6 CASSYPSETRFF TGTGCCAGCAGTTACCCCAGCGAGACAAGGTTCTTC
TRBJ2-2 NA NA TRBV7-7 CASSSGRDTGELFF TGTGCTAGCAGCTCTGGGCGGGACACCGGGGAGCTGTTTTTT
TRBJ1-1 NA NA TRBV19 CASSTANTEAFF TGTGCCAGTAGTACGGCGAACACTGAAGCTTTCTTT
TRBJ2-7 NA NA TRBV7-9 CASSLRVSEQYF TGTGCCAGCAGCTTACGAGTGAGCGAGCAGTACTTC
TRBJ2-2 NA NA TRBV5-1 CASNQGQNTGELFF TGCGCCAGCAACCAAGGACAGAACACCGGGGAGCTGTTTTTT
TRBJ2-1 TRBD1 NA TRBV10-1 CASGTGTGGFGEQFF TGCGCCAGCGGAACCGGGACAGGGGGCTTCGGTGAGCAGTTCTTC
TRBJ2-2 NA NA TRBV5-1 CASSSGTYYTGELFF TGCGCCAGCAGCTCCGGGACATACTACACCGGGGAGCTGTTTTTT
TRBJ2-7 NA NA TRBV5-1 CASSLAATGGGEQYF TGCGCCAGCAGCTTGGCGGCAACAGGGGGAGGGGAGCAGTACTTC
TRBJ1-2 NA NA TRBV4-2 CASSQMRAGSLGYTF TGTGCCAGCAGCCAGATGAGGGCAGGGTCGTTGGGCTACACCTTC
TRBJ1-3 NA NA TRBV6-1 CASRTGDSSGNTIYF TGTGCCAGCAGGACGGGAGACAGTTCTGGAAACACCATATATTTT
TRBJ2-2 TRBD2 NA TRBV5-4 CASSLPTSGGAPGELFF TGTGCCAGCAGCCTCCCAACTAGCGGGGGGGCCCCCGGGGAGCTGTTTTTT
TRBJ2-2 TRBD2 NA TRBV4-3 CASSQGRAGLTGELFF TGCGCCAGCAGCCAAGGGAGAGCGGGACTGACCGGGGAGCTGTTTTTT
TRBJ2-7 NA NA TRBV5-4 CASSLAEGAYEQYF TGTGCCAGCAGCTTGGCGGAGGGCGCCTACGAGCAGTACTTC
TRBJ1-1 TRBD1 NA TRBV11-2 CASSPKTGRTEAFF TGTGCCAGCAGCCCGAAGACAGGGAGAACTGAAGCTTTCTTT
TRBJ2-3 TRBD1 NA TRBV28 CASSFLVPGQGSTDTQYF TGTGCCAGCAGTTTTCTTGTACCGGGACAGGGCAGCACAGATACGCAGTATTTT
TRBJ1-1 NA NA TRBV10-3 CAISDPDRKTMNTEAFF TGTGCCATCAGTGACCCCGACAGGAAAACTATGAACACTGAAGCTTTCTTT
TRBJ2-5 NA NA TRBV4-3 CASSQAAEGRETQYF TGCGCCAGCAGCCAAGCCGCGGAAGGACGGGAGACCCAGTACTTC
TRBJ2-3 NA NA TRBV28 CASRLSAGESGAGTQYF TGTGCCAGCAGGCTGTCCGCTGGGGAAAGCGGAGCAGGTACGCAGTATTTT
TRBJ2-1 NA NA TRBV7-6 CASSLAEGKVNEQFF TGTGCCAGCAGCTTAGCCGAGGGAAAAGTCAATGAGCAGTTCTTC
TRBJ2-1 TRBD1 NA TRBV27 CASSLQGVNEQFF TGTGCCAGCAGTTTACAGGGGGTCAATGAGCAGTTCTTC
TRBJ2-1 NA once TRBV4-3 CASSQRRGDYNEQFF TGCGCCAGCAGTCAAAGGAGAGGGGACTACAATGAGCAGTTCTTC
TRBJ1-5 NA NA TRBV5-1 CASSFDGGQPQHF TGCGCCAGCAGCTTCGACGGGGGTCAGCCCCAGCATTTT
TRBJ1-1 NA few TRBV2 CASSEGLGLLNTEAFF TGTGCCAGCAGTGAAGGCTTGGGACTTCTGAACACTGAAGCTTTCTTT
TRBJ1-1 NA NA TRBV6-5 CASKARNTEAFF TGTGCCAGCAAAGCAAGGAACACTGAAGCTTTCTTT
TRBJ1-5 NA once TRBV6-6 CASSYGGESNQPQHF TGTGCCAGCAGTTATGGGGGGGAGAGCAATCAGCCCCAGCATTTT
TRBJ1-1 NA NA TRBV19 CASSLTGTEAFF TGTGCCAGTAGCCTGACCGGCACTGAAGCTTTCTTT
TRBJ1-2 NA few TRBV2 CASSEEGLGYGYTF TGTGCCAGCAGTGAGGAGGGGCTCGGCTATGGCTACACCTTC
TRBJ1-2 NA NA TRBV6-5 CASRQDLANYGYTF TGTGCCAGCAGACAGGATCTAGCTAACTATGGCTACACCTTC
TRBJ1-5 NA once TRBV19 CASSIDEGGVRGNQPQHF TGTGCCAGTAGTATAGACGAAGGAGGGGTGAGGGGGAATCAGCCCCAGCATTTT
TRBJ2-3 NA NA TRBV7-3 CASSLIIGGGTDTQYF TGTGCCAGCAGCCTTATCATCGGCGGGGGCACAGATACGCAGTATTTT
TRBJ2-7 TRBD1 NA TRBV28 CASSSPTGRDRYYEQYF TGTGCCAGCAGTTCACCCACGGGACGGGACAGATACTACGAGCAGTACTTC
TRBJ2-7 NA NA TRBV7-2 CASTQGGRSSYEQYF TGTGCCAGCACCCAGGGGGGGAGGAGCTCCTACGAGCAGTACTTC
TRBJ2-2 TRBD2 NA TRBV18 CASSPLAGANTGELFF TGTGCCAGCTCACCACTAGCGGGGGCGAACACCGGGGAGCTGTTTTTT
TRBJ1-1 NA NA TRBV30 CAWRGGEHTEAFF TGTGCCTGGAGGGGAGGGGAGCACACTGAAGCTTTCTTT
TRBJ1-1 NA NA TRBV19 CASSARGLTEAFF TGTGCCAGTAGTGCACGAGGGCTCACTGAAGCTTTCTTT
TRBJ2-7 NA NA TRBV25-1 CASSDFRGQGTYEQYF TGTGCCAGCAGTGACTTTAGAGGGCAGGGGACCTACGAGCAGTACTTC
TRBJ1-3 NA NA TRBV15 CATSTRSARGGNTIYF TGTGCCACCAGCACCCGTTCAGCGAGGGGTGGAAACACCATATATTTT
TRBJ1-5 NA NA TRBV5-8 CASSLELEAGSQPQHF TGTGCCAGCAGCTTGGAGCTGGAGGCGGGATCTCAGCCCCAGCATTTT
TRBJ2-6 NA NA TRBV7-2 CASSNRGSGANVLTF TGTGCCAGCAGCAACCGGGGCTCTGGGGCCAACGTCCTGACTTTC
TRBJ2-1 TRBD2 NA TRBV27 CASSLRGERAYNEQFF TGTGCCAGCAGTTTGCGGGGGGAGAGAGCCTACAATGAGCAGTTCTTC
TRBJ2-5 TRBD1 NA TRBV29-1 CSVAGDRGHQETQYF TGCAGCGTGGCCGGAGACAGGGGGCACCAAGAGACCCAGTACTTC
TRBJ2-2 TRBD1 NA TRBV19 CASSRTGGHTGELFF TGTGCCAGTAGTAGGACAGGGGGGCACACCGGGGAGCTGTTTTTT